One T cell receptor (beta chain) is described in this entry. Authors' data handling: Scientists estimated how many nucleated cells there were by amplifying reference gene primers. Repertoires were generated with immunoSEQ multiplex PCR, while TCRdb's copy carries only in-frame clones and drops some. That table is the source of V, J and clone size, and D and trimming were worked out from the DNA. This sample yields 15,000 to 20,000 clones, of which 80% are seen a single time; 16% belongs to the top ten. The sample comes from a study of blood T cell repertoires in COVID-19. At the level of the study: Acute and convalescent COVID-19 specimens originated in the United States, Italy and Spain. Sources were T cells, B-cell-depleted T cells, or PBMCs; the material itself was cDNA or gDNA.

Germline CDR1 reads SGHKS; CDR2 reads YYEKEE (reference sequence). The CDR3 loop spans 16 amino acids. V was cut by 1 base and J by 1 base, with 12 bases left in between. This chain links TRBV5-5 with TRBJ1-3; D unclear. The TCR was taken from a human donor in a cohort sampled during active COVID-19. The specimen was peripheral blood. This chain's CDR3 is CASSLIVAESGNTIYF. DNA for the CDR3: TGTGCCAGCAGCTTGATTGTGGCAGAATCTGGAAACACCATATATTTT.